Listed below are T cell receptor beta chains from one sample, sequenced in a study of T cell repertoires in cytomegalovirus infection. TCRdb ran MiXCR on the reads and lists one entry per CDR3 protein. Of some 800,000 distinct CDR3 sequences in the sample, 25% to 35% were seen once. These TCRs' antigens remain unknown. Sequenced here: cultured CD8+ T cells from PBMCs, sampled from culture after CMV antigen stimulation. The receptors were gathered from a human donor in good health (CMV status not recorded). Some clones in this sample may be carry-over from other donors' samples. The CDR3 runs from the conserved cysteine through the conserved F or W. Fields, in order: V gene, clone size, J gene, D gene, CDR3 length, CDR3 protein, CDR3 DNA. A D gene is named only where the DNA matches it firmly. Rows may omit the clone size; those that give it use once, few, many or a size class.

>TRBV5-5|.|TRBJ2-1|TRBD2|15
CASSSVGGGLYEQFF
TGTGCCAGCAGCTCCGTGGGCGGGGGGCTGTATGAGCAGTTCTTC
>TRBV7-2|many|TRBJ2-7|.|12
CASSWSEYEQYF
TGTGCCAGCAGCTGGAGTGAGTACGAGCAGTACTTC
>TRBV12-3/TRBV12-4|few|TRBJ2-7|.|14
CASSFPGSEVQQYF
TGTGCCAGCAGTTTTCCAGGGTCCGAAGTCCAGCAGTACTTC
>TRBV12-3/TRBV12-4|few|TRBJ2-1|.|10
CASNHNEQFF
TGTGCCAGCAACCACAATGAGCAGTTCTTC
>TRBV4-3|.|TRBJ1-1|.|14
CASSQKYSRTEAFF
TGCGCCAGCAGCCAAAAATACAGCAGGACTGAAGCTTTCTTT
>TRBV19|once|TRBJ2-2|.|13
CAAVVSNTGELFF
TGTGCCGCGGTTGTTTCGAACACCGGGGAGCTGTTTTTT
>TRBV5-5|.|TRBJ2-7|.|15
CASSLGPVSSYEQYF
TGTGCCAGCAGCTTGGGGCCGGTAAGCTCCTACGAGCAGTACTTC
>TRBV10-3|.|TRBJ1-1|TRBD1|15
CAITEGGTGGSEAFF
TGTGCCATCACCGAGGGTGGGACAGGGGGCTCTGAAGCTTTCTTT
>TRBV6-1|many|TRBJ2-2|.|12
CASPGGTGELFF
TGTGCCAGCCCCGGAGGCACCGGGGAGCTGTTTTTT
>TRBV10-3|few|TRBJ2-2|TRBD2|19
CAISDSPLLAGDSTGELFF
TGTGCCATCAGTGACTCCCCCCTTCTAGCGGGGGACAGCACCGGGGAGCTGTTTTTT
>TRBV19|once|TRBJ2-1|.|14
CASSIDAGMNEQFF
TGTGCCAGTAGTATAGATGCAGGGATGAATGAGCAGTTCTTC
>TRBV10-2|.|TRBJ2-3|.|11
CASRTSSGQYF
TGCGCCAGCAGAACTAGCTCGGGGCAGTATTTT
>TRBV6-2/TRBV6-3|.|TRBJ2-1|.|15
CASSEWSDDYNDQFF
TGTGCCAGCAGTGAGTGGTCAGACGACTACAATGATCAGTTCTTC
>TRBV20-1|.|TRBJ2-1|TRBD2|14
CSAQLTAGYNEQFF
TGCAGTGCCCAGCTGACAGCGGGGTACAATGAGCAGTTCTTC
>TRBV9|.|TRBJ2-5|TRBD2|17
CASSVSRTSGEQETQYF
TGTGCCAGCAGCGTATCCAGAACTAGCGGGGAACAAGAGACCCAGTACTTC
>TRBV6-6|few|TRBJ1-5|.|17
CASSYSTTVEDNQPQHF
TGTGCCAGCAGTTACTCGACGACCGTGGAGGACAATCAGCCCCAGCATTTT
>TRBV19|.|TRBJ1-1|.|13
CASSLGRTTEAFF
TGTGCCAGTAGTCTAGGAAGGACCACTGAAGCTTTCTTT
>TRBV27|few|TRBJ2-6|TRBD1|19
CASSTLATGGVAGANVLTF
TGTGCCAGCAGTACGCTAGCGACAGGGGGCGTAGCTGGGGCCAACGTCCTGACTTTC
>TRBV12-3/TRBV12-4|few|TRBJ1-3|.|15
CASSSGQSSGNTIYF
TGTGCCAGCAGTTCTGGACAGAGCTCTGGAAACACCATATATTTT
>TRBV7-8|.|TRBJ1-4|.|17
CASSTRVRSTTNEKLFF
TGTGCCAGCAGCACCCGAGTCCGAAGTACAACTAATGAAAAACTGTTTTTT
>TRBV11-1|.|TRBJ2-5|.|15
CASSLGSGFQETQYF
TGTGCCAGCAGCTTAGGTTCGGGATTTCAAGAGACCCAGTACTTC
>TRBV7-6|.|TRBJ1-1|TRBD1|17
CASSAEAGGAFGSEAFF
TGTGCCAGCAGCGCCGAAGCAGGGGGCGCGTTTGGGTCTGAAGCTTTCTTT
>TRBV7-9|many|TRBJ1-1|TRBD1|15
CASPPVKGANTEAFF
TGTGCCAGCCCCCCTGTTAAGGGGGCGAACACTGAAGCTTTCTTT
>TRBV5-1|.|TRBJ2-1|.|15
CASSWPETTYNEQFF
TGCGCCAGCAGCTGGCCGGAAACTACATACAATGAGCAGTTCTTC
>TRBV4-1|many|TRBJ1-1|TRBD1|16
CASSQDNRGKNTEAFF
TGCGCCAGCAGCCAAGACAACAGGGGGAAGAACACTGAAGCTTTCTTT
>TRBV2|.|TRBJ1-4|TRBD1|14
CASSDGTGEEKLFF
TGTGCCAGCAGTGACGGGACAGGGGAGGAAAAACTGTTTTTT
>TRBV11-2|.|TRBJ2-5|TRBD2|20
CASSLVARERGASFQETQYF
TGTGCCAGCAGCTTAGTGGCGCGGGAGCGGGGGGCCAGTTTCCAAGAGACCCAGTACTTC
>TRBV5-4|few|TRBJ1-2|TRBD1|14
CASSSTDRGRGYTF
TGTGCCAGCAGCTCCACGGACAGGGGACGGGGCTACACCTTC
>TRBV27|few|TRBJ2-5|TRBD2|15
CASSLYGGAWETQYF
TGTGCCAGCAGCTTATACGGGGGGGCCTGGGAGACCCAGTACTTC
>TRBV24-1|many|TRBJ1-5|.|13
CATSDGGNQPQHF
TGTGCCACCAGTGATGGAGGGAATCAGCCCCAGCATTTT
>TRBV7-3|.|TRBJ2-1|.|15
CASSLAGGQNNEQLF
TGTGCCAGCAGCTTAGCGGGGGGACAGAACAATGAGCAGCTCTTC
>TRBV6-5|.|TRBJ1-4|TRBD1|14
CASSPGQAGEKLFF
TGTGCCAGCAGCCCCGGACAGGCGGGGGAAAAACTGTTTTTT
>TRBV4-1|.|TRBJ2-7|.|16
CASSHGESGGSYEQYF
TGCGCCAGCAGCCATGGGGAGTCTGGGGGCTCCTACGAGCAGTACTTC